Sequencing of this T cell receptor (beta chain) was carried out in a study of blood T cell repertoires in COVID-19. Study-wide background: Acute and convalescent COVID-19 samples came from the United States, Italy and Spain. In each case, the material was cDNA or gDNA derived from T cells, B-cell-depleted T cells, or PBMCs.

Trimming took 6 bases from V and 2 from J, leaving 11 bases between them. This CDR3 is 14 amino acids long. The germline CDR1 and CDR2 sequences are SGHTA and FQGNSA. How the authors handled the data: Reference gene primer amplification in the assay estimated nucleated cell counts. The protocol was immunoSEQ multiplex PCR, while the TCRdb copy is restricted to in-frame clones and leaves out a portion. That table gives V, J and clone size, and the DNA gave D and trimming. The table has roughly 43,000 clones, about nine tenths seen once. The chain joins TRBV7-2 to TRBJ1-5; D is unclear. Sequencing used peripheral blood. This sequence was found in a man aged 55-75 years with active COVID-19. Here the CDR3 reads CASSPNLGNQPQHF. The DNA of the CDR3 is TGTGCCAGCAGTCCAAACTTGGGCAATCAGCCCCAGCATTTT.